This T cell receptor (beta chain) comes out of a study of blood T cell repertoires in COVID-19 (dated by TCRdb to the early 2020s). Broadly, across the study: Samples from collaborators originated in the United States, Italy and Spain and spanned both the acute and convalescent phases of COVID-19. The prospective study material was composed of cDNA or gDNA derived from T cells, B-cell-depleted T cells, or PBMCs. The dataset comprised deeply sampled blood TCRbeta repertoires from subjects exposed to, actively infected with, or recovered from COVID-19. A freely available public database, intended as a resource for researchers studying the immune response to SARS-CoV-2, is where the repertoires were released. The samples were drawn from the first 160 participants of the ongoing ImmuneRACE study and from under 1,500 subjects provided by 6 global collaborators. A de-identified subject ID, COVID-19 status, age in years and sex were almost always included in the sample metadata. Where available, HLA class I and class II types were taken from metadata supplied by the sample provider and were not determined by assay-based typing. On the study overall, not on this receptor specifically: How much clinical and demographic metadata was included differed by source and by participant, and the metadata was provided uncurated.

As to this clone: The target of this receptor is not known. Within one base of it there is no much larger clone, and no base qualities were kept. Distinct nucleotide sequences in the sample also encode this CDR3.

V is clipped by 2 bases and J by 6 bases, and the sequence between their germline boundaries is 5 bases long. From the cysteine through the phenylalanine, the CDR3 covers 13 amino acids. Of the read, only the CDR3 DNA is kept; its 39 bases are in frame from base 1. TCRbeta CDR3 regions were amplified from genomic DNA by means of the immunoSEQ Assay, a bias-controlled multiplex PCR. Per the original workflow: The number of nucleated cells in each sample was estimated by amplification of reference gene primers within the assay. Sequence reads were collapsed and filtered to measure the absolute abundance of every unique TCRbeta CDR3 rearrangement. For each sample, productive Simpson clonality was calculated as the square root of Simpson's diversity index across productive rearrangements. Sourced from immuneACCESS, this table was stored by TCRdb with only in-frame sequences that have V and J called. A share of the clones is absent; for the studies checked, an unresolved V gene accounts for under half, and the remainder has no known explanation. The V and J calls and clone size come from that table; D and trimming were worked out from the DNA. Counted in this sample were around 440,000 clones; approximately 90% of them appeared once. The ten largest make up over 9.5% of the sample.

One collaborating source in Seattle enrolled patients during active infection and followed them longitudinally through the course of disease. Each collaborating institution followed its own protocols to collect whole blood in K2EDTA tubes. Collaborator samples were shipped for TCRbeta analysis as frozen whole blood, isolated PBMCs, or DNA extracted from either sample type. The rearrangement joined TRBV12-3 or TRBV12-4 to TRBJ1-6, with a tentative D gene TRBD1 over 5 matching bases. The TCR originated in a woman aged 45-65 years with COVID-19, enrolled during active disease. Sequencing input: peripheral blood. CDR3 reads: CASSLQGNSPLHF. In nucleotide form, the sequence is TGTGCCAGCAGTTTACAGGGTAATTCACCCCTCCACTTT.